The 28 T cell receptor beta chains in this list originate from one sample, sequenced in a study of Ad26.COV2.S vaccination and SARS-CoV-2 variants. The sample's treatment: around 19 received Ad26.COV2.S at low or high dose, single or two shots; 5 received placebo; per-sample allocation not given. Sample collection was performed on day 63 after the first vaccine or placebo injection. Generated by immunoSEQ multiplex PCR, the TCRdb table keeps only in-frame clones and is missing some. The data contain 320,000 or so clones, roughly 90% of them seen just once; the ten biggest clones take up 5.5%. The sequencing used peripheral blood, collected in a trial of Ad26.COV2.S vaccine versus placebo. These receptors came from a person between 18 and 60 years old who received the Ad26.COV2.S COVID-19 vaccine or a placebo.

The CDR3 DNA reads as TGTGCCAGCTCACCGCGACAGCGGGATAGCAATCAGCCCCAGCATTTT. As protein: CASSPRQRDSNQPQHF. J is TRBJ1-5 and V is TRBV18, with D possibly being TRBD1 (5 bases). The CDR3 runs 16 residues. Trimming pared 3 bases from V and 0 bases from J, leaving 12 bases between. Germline V lookup: CDR1 KGHSH, CDR2 LQKENI.

V is TRBV5-1 and J is TRBJ2-7; D gene ambiguous. CDR1 SGHRS and CDR2 YFSETQ come from the germline V gene. The CDR3 spans 15 residues. The ends were cut back, 4 bases at V and 4 bases at J, with 18 bases in the middle. CDR3 sequence: CASSPQIGKKYEQYF. DNA for the CDR3: TGCGCCAGCAGCCCGCAGATTGGAAAGAAATACGAGCAGTACTTC.

This clone was counted only a few times. This rearrangement joins TRBV10-3 to TRBJ2-1; D uncertain. The CDR3 loop spans 12 amino acids. Germline V CDR1 and CDR2: ENHRY, SYGVKD. Trimming cost V 3 bases and J 11 bases, with 11 bases left between them. CDR3: CAISELTEKQFF. CDR3 nucleotide sequence: TGTGCCATCAGTGAATTGACGGAGAAGCAGTTCTTC.

This chain connects TRBV2 to TRBJ2-7; 9 bases align to TRBD1. Germline loops: CDR1 SNHLY, CDR2 FYNNEI. Trimming removed 4 bases from V and 3 bases from J; junction bases left unmatched: 7. The CDR3 totals 15 residues. The CDR3 bases are TGTGCCAGCAGTGGGACAGGGGTGACCTTCTACGAGCAGTACTTC. This sequence encodes CASSGTGVTFYEQYF. Using reference TRBV2 and TRBJ2-7 for the parts outside the CDR3, the full variable domain is EPEVTQTPSHQVTQMGQEVILRCVPISNHLYFYWYRQILGQKVEFLVSFYNNEISEKSEIFDDQFSVERPDGSNFTLKIRSTKLEDSAMYFCASSGTGVTFYEQYFGPGTRLTVT.

The CDR3 region has the DNA TGTGCCAGCAGCCGTCCCCAGGGGGCAACTAATGAAAAACTGTTTTTT. Translation: CASSRPQGATNEKLFF. This chain connects TRBV4-2 to TRBJ1-4; 7 positions agree with TRBD1. Germline CDR1 LGHNA, CDR2 YNFKEQ. J was trimmed by 0 bases and V by 4 bases; bases with no gene match: 5. CDR3 length: 16 residues.

This chain connects TRBV5-1 to TRBJ2-2; 13 bases match TRBD2. V dropped 4 bases and J dropped 0; count of bases not matched to a gene: 3. The CDR3 sequence is 17 residues long. Looked up from germline, CDR1 is SGHRS and CDR2 is YFSETQ. Here the CDR3 DNA reads TGCGCCAGCAGCCCCGGGACTAGCGGGGCGAACACCGGGGAGCTGTTTTTT. As protein: CASSPGTSGANTGELFF.

The chain links TRBV7-2 to TRBJ2-2, with 10 bases lining up with TRBD1. The ends lost 4 bases at V and 0 bases at J; junction bases unmatched: 5. CDR1 is SGHTA and CDR2 is FQGNSA in the germline V gene. The CDR3 loop spans 17 amino acids. The CDR3 nucleotides are TGTGCCAGCAGCTGGCGGACAGGGGGGACGAACACCGGGGAGCTGTTTTTT. Translation: CASSWRTGGTNTGELFF.

This clone came up once. The chain links TRBV3-1 (or the pseudogene TRBV3-2) to TRBJ1-2, with no clear D. The CDR3 spans 14 residues. V was trimmed by 4 bases and J by 4 bases, leaving 13 bases between them. The germline gives CDR1 LGHDT, CDR2 YNNKEL (reference sequence). CDR3 coding DNA: TGTGCCAGCAGCCCAAGAAGTGCAGGCTATGGCTACACCTTC. Amino acids: CASSPRSAGYGYTF.

This chain links TRBV11-2 with TRBJ2-1, with D uncertain. V shed 7 bases and J shed 3 bases, with 7 bases lying between them. CDR1 SGHAT and CDR2 FQNNGV come from the germline V gene. This CDR3 is 12 amino acids long. In DNA, the CDR3 is TGTGCCAGCAACGGCATCTACAATGAGCAGTTCTTC. Its protein is CASNGIYNEQFF. The whole variable domain, filled in from reference TRBV11-2 and TRBJ2-1, reads EAGVAQSPRYKIIEKRQSVAFWCNPISGHATLYWYQQILGQGPKLLIQFQNNGVVDDSQLPKDRFSAERLKGVDSTLKIQPAKLEDSAVYLCASNGIYNEQFFGPGTRLTVL.

The chain joins TRBV3-1 (or the pseudogene TRBV3-2) to TRBJ1-2; D call uncertain. The V and J ends lost 1 base and 7 bases respectively, with 13 bases between them. Germline loops: CDR1 LGHDT, CDR2 YNNKEL (reference sequence). There are 14 residues in the CDR3. CDR3 DNA sequence: TGTGCCAGCAGCCAAGGGTCCACCTCTTTTGGCTACACCTTC. Its protein product is CASSQGSTSFGYTF.

This clone was detected once. This sequence joins TRBV24-1 and TRBJ2-5; TRBD1 matches 11 bases. Germline V gives CDR1 KGHDR, CDR2 SFDVKD. V dropped 3 bases and J dropped 3; count of bases not matched to a gene: 8. This CDR3 region has 17 residues. The CDR3 nucleotides read TGTGCCACCAGTGATCGCCGGGACAGGGGGATGAAAGAGACCCAGTACTTC. Translation: CATSDRRDRGMKETQYF.

This sequence joins TRBV4-2 and TRBJ2-5, with D possibly TRBD2 on 6 matching bases. V was shortened by 0 bases and J by 3 bases, with 17 bases between the two germline ends. This CDR3 has 17 residues. Germline values: CDR1 LGHNA, CDR2 YNFKEQ. The CDR3 sequence is CASSQDRGGSREETQYF. In nucleotides, the CDR3 is TGTGCCAGCAGCCAAGATCGAGGAGGGAGTAGGGAAGAGACCCAGTACTTC.

This clone was found a few times. The CDR3 region is CASRGTGVSGYTF. CDR3 nucleotide sequence: TGTGCCAGCAGAGGGACAGGGGTCAGTGGCTACACCTTC. V is TRBV12-3 or TRBV12-4 and J is TRBJ1-2; 10 nucleotides match TRBD1. Losses at the gene ends were 6 bases for V and 7 bases for J; bases not matched to a gene: 5. There are 13 residues in the CDR3.

V gene TRBV7-9 combines with J gene TRBJ1-2, with D maybe TRBD1 (6 bases). The CDR3 has 15 amino acids. Looked up from germline, CDR1 is SEHNR and CDR2 is FQNEAQ (reference sequence). Trimming took 6 bases from V and 2 from J, leaving 16 bases between them. In nucleotides, the CDR3 is TGTGCCAGCAGACCCTATCAGGGGTCAAACTATGGCTACACCTTC. It is translated as CASRPYQGSNYGYTF.

The V call is TRBV5-4, the J call TRBJ1-6; D unresolved. Trimming removed 1 base at V and 7 bases at J, with 3 bases between. The CDR3 totals 12 residues. Per the germline V gene, CDR1 is SGHNT and CDR2 is YYREEE (reference sequence). The CDR3 DNA sequence: TGTGCCAGCAGCTTGTTCAATTCACCCCTCCACTTT. Translating it yields CASSLFNSPLHF.

The J gene is TRBJ1-2, the V gene TRBV12-3 or TRBV12-4, with 7 bases identical to TRBD1. The junction had 6 bases not matched to a gene; V was cut back by 6 bases and J by 8 bases. The CDR3 sequence is 12 residues long. DNA for the CDR3: TGTGCCAGCAGCAAAAGGGGGCTCGGCTACACCTTC. This translates into CASSKRGLGYTF.

The gene calls are TRBV7-9 and TRBJ2-1; TRBD2 aligns across 11 bases. V shed 3 bases and J 3 bases; nucleotides not matched to a gene: 10. This CDR3 comprises 18 residues. Germline V gene data show CDR1 as SEHNR and CDR2 as FQNEAQ (reference sequence). DNA for the CDR3: TGTGCCAGCAGCTTCCCCACTAGCGGGGGTACACACTACAATGAGCAGTTCTTC. Translated: CASSFPTSGGTHYNEQFF.

The chain joins TRBV28 to TRBJ2-2; 7 positions match TRBD1. Germline-derived CDR1 and CDR2 are MDHEN and SYDVKM. The CDR3 is 14 amino acids. Trimming cost V 6 bases and J 5 bases; bases outside gene matches: 6. The CDR3 DNA follows: TGTGCCAGCAGGGAACAGGGGCAAACCGGGGAGCTGTTTTTT. The encoded protein is CASREQGQTGELFF. Full variable domain (outside the CDR3, taken from reference TRBV28 and TRBJ2-2): DVKVTQSSRYLVKRTGEKVFLECVQDMDHENMFWYRQDPGLGLRLIYFSYDVKMKEKGDIPEGYSVSREKKERFSLILESASTNQTSMYLCASREQGQTGELFFGEGSRLTVL.

About this clone itself: Different DNA sequences within this sample yield the same CDR3. The chain carries TRBV28 and TRBJ1-1; no reliable D call. In germline, CDR1 is MDHEN, CDR2 SYDVKM. V lost 6 bases to trimming and J lost 0 bases, with 8 bases between them. CDR3 length: 13 amino acids. The CDR3 DNA reads as TGTGCCAGCAGCTTACAAGTGAACACTGAAGCTTTCTTT. It encodes CASSLQVNTEAFF.

V usage is TRBV27 and J usage is TRBJ2-3; D gene unclear. The CDR3 covers 12 residues. Germline V gene sequence: CDR1 MNHEY, CDR2 SMNVEV (reference sequence). The V end lost 2 bases, the J end lost 4 bases, and 4 bases lay between the germline ends. The CDR3 DNA sequence: TGTGCCAGCAGTTTAACTGCAGATACGCAGTATTTT. Translated, it gives CASSLTADTQYF.

The rearrangement uses TRBV12-3 or TRBV12-4 and TRBJ2-1, with D perhaps TRBD2 (6 bases). Deletions cut 4 bases from V and 9 bases from J, with 13 bases between. The CDR3 spans 13 residues. CDR3 sequence (DNA): TGTGCCAGCAGTTCCGCGGGGATGGGTGAGCAGTTCTTC. As protein: CASSSAGMGEQFF.

The chain has TRBV4-1 and TRBJ2-5; 9 positions match TRBD2. The junction had 8 bases not matched to a gene; V was cut back by 5 bases and J by 7 bases. From germline, CDR1 is MGHRA and CDR2 YSYEKL. The length of the CDR3 is 14 residues. The CDR3 here is CASSTWTSEGTQYF. CDR3 bases: TGCGCCAGCAGCACGTGGACTAGCGAAGGGACCCAGTACTTC.

The rearrangement uses TRBV19 and TRBJ2-2; D perhaps matches TRBD1 (5 bases). The CDR3 spans 14 residues. Germline values: CDR1 LNHDA, CDR2 SQIVND (reference sequence). V lost 7 bases, J lost 1 base, and 10 bases lay in between. CDR3 sequence reads: CASMGQVNTGELFF. The CDR3 DNA sequence: TGTGCCAGTATGGGGCAGGTGAACACCGGGGAGCTGTTTTTT.

The V gene is TRBV7-9, the J gene TRBJ1-1; a weak D match, TRBD1 (5 bases). This CDR3 is built from 13 residues. The V end lost 1 base, the J end lost 6 bases, and 9 bases lay between the germline ends. The germline V gene has CDR1 SEHNR and CDR2 FQNEAQ (reference sequence). This chain's CDR3 is CASSLDRTPEAFF. The CDR3 region has the DNA TGTGCCAGCAGCTTAGACAGGACTCCTGAAGCTTTCTTT.

The V and J genes are TRBV7-9 and TRBJ2-1; weak D call: TRBD2 (7 bases). The V gene's germline CDR1 is SEHNR and CDR2 FQNEAQ (reference sequence). V gave up 3 bases and J gave up 5 bases, with 11 bases separating them. CDR3 length equals 14 residues. The DNA for the CDR3 is TGTGCCAGCAGCTTGCGGGGGCCCGACAATGAGCAGTTCTTC. Its translation: CASSLRGPDNEQFF.

Only one count was recorded for this clone. V usage is TRBV18 and J usage is TRBJ2-1; the D is unclear. The CDR3 runs 15 residues. Trimming left V 1 base short and J 7 bases short, with 14 bases between. CDR1 is KGHSH, CDR2 LQKENI, per germline. CDR3 amino acids: CASSPQGKYLNEQFF. In DNA, the CDR3 is TGTGCCAGCTCACCACAGGGAAAATATCTGAATGAGCAGTTCTTC.

The V gene is TRBV7-9, the J gene TRBJ1-1; a possible D gene is TRBD1 (6 bases). Germline assignment: CDR1 SEHNR and CDR2 FQNEAQ (reference sequence). V was shortened by 4 bases and J by 7 bases, with 16 bases between the two germline ends. The CDR3 length is 14 residues. The CDR3 here is CASSSQQGIGEAFF. The CDR3 region has the DNA TGTGCCAGCAGCTCGCAACAGGGAATTGGTGAAGCTTTCTTT.

This sequence joins TRBV2 and TRBJ2-7; the D gene is possibly TRBD2 (5 bases). The germline V gene has CDR1 SNHLY and CDR2 FYNNEI. V shed 7 bases and J shed 5 bases, with 12 bases lying between them. This CDR3 region has 12 residues. CDR3 sequence: CASMEVLDEQYV. The CDR3 DNA sequence: TGTGCCAGCATGGAGGTGCTGGACGAGCAGTACGTC.